This TCR beta chain was profiled in a study of cytomegalovirus exposure and HLA in healthy donors. The PCR contained 60 Vbeta and 13 Jbeta primers. Assay used: immunoSEQ multiplex PCR; TCRdb lists only in-frame clones, some missing. The sample consists of 150,000 to 200,000 clones, around 87% of them appearing once. J lost 7 bases, V lost 7 bases, and 7 bases had no gene match. Germline CDR1 is ENHRY and CDR2 is SYGVKD. The CDR3 spans 14 residues. Sample: PBMCs. The sequence derives from a woman aged 18-29 years in good health and CMV-seronegative. This sequence joins TRBV10-3 and TRBJ1-2; 12 nucleotides align to TRBD1. This CDR3 is CAINPGQGASGYTF. The CDR3 DNA follows: TGTGCCATCAATCCGGGACAGGGGGCTTCTGGCTACACCTTC.